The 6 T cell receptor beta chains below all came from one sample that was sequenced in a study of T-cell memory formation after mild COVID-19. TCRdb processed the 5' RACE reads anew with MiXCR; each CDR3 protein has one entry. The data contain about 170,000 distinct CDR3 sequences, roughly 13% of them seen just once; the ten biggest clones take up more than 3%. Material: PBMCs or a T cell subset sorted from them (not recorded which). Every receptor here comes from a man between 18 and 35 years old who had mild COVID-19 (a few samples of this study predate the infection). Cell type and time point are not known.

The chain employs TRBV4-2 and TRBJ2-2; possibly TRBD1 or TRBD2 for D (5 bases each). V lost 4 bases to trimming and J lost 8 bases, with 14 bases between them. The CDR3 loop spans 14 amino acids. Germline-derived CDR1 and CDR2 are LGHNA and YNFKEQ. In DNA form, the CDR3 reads TGTGCCAGCAGCCCCCGGGACCCCGCGGGGGAGCTGTTTTTT. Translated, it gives CASSPRDPAGELFF.

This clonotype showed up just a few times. This chain's CDR3 is CASSLRQGQETQYF. The CDR3 DNA follows: TGTGCCAGCAGCTTAAGACAGGGCCAAGAGACCCAGTACTTC. This sequence joins TRBV11-2 and TRBJ2-5; 7 bases map to TRBD1. Germline V gene lookup returns CDR1 SGHAT and CDR2 FQNNGV. The V and J ends lost 2 bases and 1 base, in that order; junction bases with no gene match: 1. The CDR3 has 14 amino acids.

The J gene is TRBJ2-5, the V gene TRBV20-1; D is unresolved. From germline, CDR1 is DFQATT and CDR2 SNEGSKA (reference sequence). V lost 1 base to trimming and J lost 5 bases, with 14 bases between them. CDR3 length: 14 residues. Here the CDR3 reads CSARATGWRETQYF. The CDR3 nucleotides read TGCAGTGCTAGAGCGACCGGGTGGCGGGAGACCCAGTACTTC.

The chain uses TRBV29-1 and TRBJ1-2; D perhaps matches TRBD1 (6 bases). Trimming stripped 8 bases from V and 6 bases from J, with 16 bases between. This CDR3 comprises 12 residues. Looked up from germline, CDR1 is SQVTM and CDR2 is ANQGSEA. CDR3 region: CSPGPGENGYTF. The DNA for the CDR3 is TGCAGCCCTGGGCCAGGGGAGAATGGCTACACCTTC.

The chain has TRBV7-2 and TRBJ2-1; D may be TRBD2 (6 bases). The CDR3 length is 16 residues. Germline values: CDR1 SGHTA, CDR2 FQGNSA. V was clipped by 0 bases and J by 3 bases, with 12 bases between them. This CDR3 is CASSLARLAFYNEQFF. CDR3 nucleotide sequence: TGTGCCAGCAGCTTAGCGCGGCTAGCGTTCTACAATGAGCAGTTCTTC.

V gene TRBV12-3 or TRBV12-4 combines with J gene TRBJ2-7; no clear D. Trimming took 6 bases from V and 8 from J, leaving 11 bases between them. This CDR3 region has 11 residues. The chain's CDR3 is CASSSLSKQYF. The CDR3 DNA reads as TGTGCCAGCAGCTCACTATCCAAGCAGTACTTC.